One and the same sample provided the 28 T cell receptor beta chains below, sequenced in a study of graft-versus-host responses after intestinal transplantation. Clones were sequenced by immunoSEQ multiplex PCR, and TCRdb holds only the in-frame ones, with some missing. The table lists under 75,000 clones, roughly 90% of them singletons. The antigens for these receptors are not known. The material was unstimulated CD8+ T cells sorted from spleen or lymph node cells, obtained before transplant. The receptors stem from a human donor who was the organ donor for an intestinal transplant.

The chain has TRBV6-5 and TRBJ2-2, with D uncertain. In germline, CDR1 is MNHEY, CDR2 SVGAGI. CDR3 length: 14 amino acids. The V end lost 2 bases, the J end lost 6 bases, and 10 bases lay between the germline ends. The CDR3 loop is CASSYISVAGELFF. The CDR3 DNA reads TGTGCCAGCAGTTACATTTCGGTGGCCGGGGAGCTGTTTTTT.

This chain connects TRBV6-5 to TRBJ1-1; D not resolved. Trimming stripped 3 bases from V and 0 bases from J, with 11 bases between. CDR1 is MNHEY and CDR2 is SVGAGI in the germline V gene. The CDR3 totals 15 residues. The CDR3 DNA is TGTGCCAGCAGTTATAGTTCTAATCTGAACACTGAAGCTTTCTTT. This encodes CASSYSSNLNTEAFF.

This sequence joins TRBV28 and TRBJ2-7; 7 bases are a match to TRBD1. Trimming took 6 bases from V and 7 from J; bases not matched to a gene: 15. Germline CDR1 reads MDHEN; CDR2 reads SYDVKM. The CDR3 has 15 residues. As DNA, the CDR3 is TGTGCCAGCAGCTATCGCCGGGACAGCTCTGGGGAGCAGTACGTC. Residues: CASSYRRDSSGEQYV.

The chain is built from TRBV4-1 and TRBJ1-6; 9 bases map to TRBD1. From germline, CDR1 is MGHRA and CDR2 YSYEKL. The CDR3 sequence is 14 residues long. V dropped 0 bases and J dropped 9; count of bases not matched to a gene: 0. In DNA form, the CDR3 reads TGCGCCAGCAGCCAAGAGACAGGGGGTTCACCCCTCCACTTT. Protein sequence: CASSQETGGSPLHF.

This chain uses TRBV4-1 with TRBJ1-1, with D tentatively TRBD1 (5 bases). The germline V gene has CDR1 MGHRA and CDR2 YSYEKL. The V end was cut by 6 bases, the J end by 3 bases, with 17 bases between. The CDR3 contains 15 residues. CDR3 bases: TGCGCCAGCAGAACCGTTGGGGGGTCGGACACTGAAGCTTTCTTT. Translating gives CASRTVGGSDTEAFF.

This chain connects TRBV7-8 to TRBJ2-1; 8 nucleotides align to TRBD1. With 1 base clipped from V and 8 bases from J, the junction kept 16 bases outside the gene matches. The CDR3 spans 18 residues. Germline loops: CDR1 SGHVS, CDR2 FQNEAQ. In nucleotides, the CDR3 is TGTGCCAGCAGCTTAGACCCAAAAACCGGGGACAGGAGGGATGAGCAGTTCTTC. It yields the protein CASSLDPKTGDRRDEQFF.

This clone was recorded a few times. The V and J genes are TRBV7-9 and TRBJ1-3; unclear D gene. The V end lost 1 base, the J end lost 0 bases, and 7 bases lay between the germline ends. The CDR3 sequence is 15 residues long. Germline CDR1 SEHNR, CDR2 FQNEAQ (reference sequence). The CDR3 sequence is CASSLEAGSGNTIYF. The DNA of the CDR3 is TGTGCCAGCAGCTTAGAGGCAGGCTCTGGAAACACCATATATTTT.

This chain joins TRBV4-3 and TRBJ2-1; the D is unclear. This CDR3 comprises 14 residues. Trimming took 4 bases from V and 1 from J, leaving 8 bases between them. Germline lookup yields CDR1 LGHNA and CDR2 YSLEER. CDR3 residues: CASSPDRSYNEQFF. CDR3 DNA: TGCGCCAGCAGCCCAGATCGGTCCTACAATGAGCAGTTCTTC.

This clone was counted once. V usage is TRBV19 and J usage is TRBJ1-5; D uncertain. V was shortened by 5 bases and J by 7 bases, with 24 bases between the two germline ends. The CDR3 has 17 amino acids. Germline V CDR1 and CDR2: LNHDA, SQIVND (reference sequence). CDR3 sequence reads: CASSVLKDSRIGQPQHF. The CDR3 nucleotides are TGTGCCAGTAGTGTCCTAAAGGACTCTCGTATAGGGCAGCCCCAGCATTTT.

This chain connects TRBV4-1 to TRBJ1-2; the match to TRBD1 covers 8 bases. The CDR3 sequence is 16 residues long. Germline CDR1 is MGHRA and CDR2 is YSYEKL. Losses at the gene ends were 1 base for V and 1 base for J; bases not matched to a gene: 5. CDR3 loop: CASSQADRGDNYGYTF. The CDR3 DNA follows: TGCGCCAGCAGCCAAGCCGACAGGGGCGATAACTATGGCTACACCTTC.

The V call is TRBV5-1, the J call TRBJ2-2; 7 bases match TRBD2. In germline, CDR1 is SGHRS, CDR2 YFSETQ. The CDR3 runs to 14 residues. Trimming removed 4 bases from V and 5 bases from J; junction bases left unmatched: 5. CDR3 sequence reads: CASSQNGGTGELFF. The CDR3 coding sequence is TGCGCCAGCAGCCAGAACGGGGGGACCGGGGAGCTGTTTTTT.

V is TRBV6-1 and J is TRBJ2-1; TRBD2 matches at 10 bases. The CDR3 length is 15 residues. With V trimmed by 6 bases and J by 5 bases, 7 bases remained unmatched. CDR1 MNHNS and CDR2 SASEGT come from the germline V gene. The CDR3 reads CASRVLAGFDNEQFF. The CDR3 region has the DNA TGTGCCAGCAGAGTACTAGCGGGGTTTGACAATGAGCAGTTCTTC.

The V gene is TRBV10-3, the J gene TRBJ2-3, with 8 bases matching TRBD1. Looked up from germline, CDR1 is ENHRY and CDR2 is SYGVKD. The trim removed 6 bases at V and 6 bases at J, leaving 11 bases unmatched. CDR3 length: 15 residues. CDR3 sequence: CAIRSQGAGEDTQYF. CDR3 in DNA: TGTGCCATCAGATCGCAGGGGGCTGGCGAGGATACGCAGTATTTT.

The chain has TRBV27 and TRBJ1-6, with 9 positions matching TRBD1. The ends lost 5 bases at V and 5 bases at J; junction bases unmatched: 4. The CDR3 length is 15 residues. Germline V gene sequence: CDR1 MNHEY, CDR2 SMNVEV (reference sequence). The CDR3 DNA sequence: TGTGCCAGCAGTATCACAGGGGGCAATAATTCACCCCTCCACTTT. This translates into CASSITGGNNSPLHF.

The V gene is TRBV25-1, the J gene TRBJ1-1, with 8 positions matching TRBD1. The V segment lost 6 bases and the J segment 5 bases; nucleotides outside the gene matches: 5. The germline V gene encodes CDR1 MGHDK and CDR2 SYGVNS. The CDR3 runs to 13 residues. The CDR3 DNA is TGTGCCAGCAGCCCTTACAGGGGGACTGAAGCTTTCTTT. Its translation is CASSPYRGTEAFF.

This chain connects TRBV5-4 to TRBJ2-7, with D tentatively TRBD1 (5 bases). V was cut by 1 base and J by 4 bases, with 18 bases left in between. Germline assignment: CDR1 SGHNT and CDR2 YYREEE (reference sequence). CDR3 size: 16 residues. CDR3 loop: CASSLSGLGSLYEQYV. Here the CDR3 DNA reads TGTGCCAGCAGCTTGTCAGGGCTTGGGTCCCTATACGAGCAGTACGTC.

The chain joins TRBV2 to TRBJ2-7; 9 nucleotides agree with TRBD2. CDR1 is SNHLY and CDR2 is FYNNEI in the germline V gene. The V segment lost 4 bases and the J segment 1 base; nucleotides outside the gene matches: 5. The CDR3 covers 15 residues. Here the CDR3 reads CASSGGTSLSYEQYV. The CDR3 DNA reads TGTGCCAGCAGTGGGGGGACTAGCCTGTCCTACGAGCAGTACGTC.

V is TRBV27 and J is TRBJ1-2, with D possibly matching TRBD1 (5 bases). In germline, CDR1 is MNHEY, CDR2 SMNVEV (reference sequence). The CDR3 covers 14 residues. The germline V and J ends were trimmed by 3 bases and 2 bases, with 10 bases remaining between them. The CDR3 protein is CASSFGGDNYGYTF. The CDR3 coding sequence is TGTGCCAGCAGTTTTGGGGGGGACAACTATGGCTACACCTTC.

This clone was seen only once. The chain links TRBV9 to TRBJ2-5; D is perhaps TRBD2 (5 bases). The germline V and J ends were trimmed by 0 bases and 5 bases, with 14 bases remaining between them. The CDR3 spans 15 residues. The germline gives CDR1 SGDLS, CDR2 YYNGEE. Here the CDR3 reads CASSVESYPGETQYF. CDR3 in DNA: TGTGCCAGCAGCGTAGAGTCGTATCCGGGGGAGACCCAGTACTTC. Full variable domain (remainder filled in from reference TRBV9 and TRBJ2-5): DSGVTQTPKHLITATGQRVTLRCSPRSGDLSVYWYQQSLDQGLQFLIQYYNGEERAKGNILERFSAQQFPDLHSELNLSSLELGDSALYFCASSVESYPGETQYFGPGTRLLVL.

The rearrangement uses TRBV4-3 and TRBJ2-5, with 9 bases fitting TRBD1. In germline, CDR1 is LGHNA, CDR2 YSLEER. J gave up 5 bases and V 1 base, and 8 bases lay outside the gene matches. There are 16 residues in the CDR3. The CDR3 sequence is CASSQATGGVGETQYF. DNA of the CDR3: TGCGCCAGCAGCCAAGCTACAGGGGGCGTAGGGGAGACCCAGTACTTC.

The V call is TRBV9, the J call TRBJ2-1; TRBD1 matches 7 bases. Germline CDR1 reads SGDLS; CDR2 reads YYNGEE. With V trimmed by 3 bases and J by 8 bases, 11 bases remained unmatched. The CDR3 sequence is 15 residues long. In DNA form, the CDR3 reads TGTGCCAGCAGCGCACAAGACAGGGTTGAGGATGAGCAGTTCTTC. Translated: CASSAQDRVEDEQFF.

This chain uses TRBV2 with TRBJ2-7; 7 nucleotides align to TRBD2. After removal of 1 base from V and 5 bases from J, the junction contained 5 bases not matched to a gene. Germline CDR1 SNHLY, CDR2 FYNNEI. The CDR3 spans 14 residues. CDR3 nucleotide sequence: TGTGCCAGCAGTGAAGGGGCAGGGAGGGACGAGCAGTACGTC. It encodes CASSEGAGRDEQYV.

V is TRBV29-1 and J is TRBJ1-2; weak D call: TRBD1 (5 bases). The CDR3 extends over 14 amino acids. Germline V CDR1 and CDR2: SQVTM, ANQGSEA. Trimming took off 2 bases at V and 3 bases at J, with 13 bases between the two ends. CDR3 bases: TGCAGCGTTGAATTTTCAGGACATGACTATGGCTACACCTTC. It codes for CSVEFSGHDYGYTF.

The CDR3 DNA follows: TGTGCCAGCAGCCCGAACAGGCTTGAAGCTTTCTTT. It codes for CASSPNRLEAFF. The gene calls are TRBV4-2 and TRBJ1-1; possible D gene TRBD1, 5 bases. CDR3 length equals 12 residues. Trimming left V 4 bases short and J 7 bases short, with 10 bases between. The germline V gene encodes CDR1 LGHNA and CDR2 YNFKEQ.

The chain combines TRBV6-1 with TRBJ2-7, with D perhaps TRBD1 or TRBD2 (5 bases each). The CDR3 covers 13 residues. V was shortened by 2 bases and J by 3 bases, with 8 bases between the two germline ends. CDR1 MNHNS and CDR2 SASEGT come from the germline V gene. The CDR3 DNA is TGTGCCAGCAGTGAAAGAGGGGACTACGAGCAGTACGTC. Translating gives CASSERGDYEQYV.

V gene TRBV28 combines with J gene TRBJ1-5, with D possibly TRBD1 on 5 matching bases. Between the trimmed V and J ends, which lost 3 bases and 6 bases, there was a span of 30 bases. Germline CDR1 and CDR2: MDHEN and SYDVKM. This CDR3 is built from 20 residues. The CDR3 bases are TGTGCCAGCAGTTTCTTTCGGAAAATACCAGGGTCCAAAGTATTTCAGCCCCAGCATTTT. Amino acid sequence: CASSFFRKIPGSKVFQPQHF.

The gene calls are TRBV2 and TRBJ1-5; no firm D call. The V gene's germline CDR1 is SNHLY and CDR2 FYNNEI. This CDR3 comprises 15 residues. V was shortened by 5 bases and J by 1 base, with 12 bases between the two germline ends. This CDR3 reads CASSSGGSSNQPQHF. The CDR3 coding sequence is TGTGCCAGCAGTAGTGGCGGATCCAGCAATCAGCCCCAGCATTTT.

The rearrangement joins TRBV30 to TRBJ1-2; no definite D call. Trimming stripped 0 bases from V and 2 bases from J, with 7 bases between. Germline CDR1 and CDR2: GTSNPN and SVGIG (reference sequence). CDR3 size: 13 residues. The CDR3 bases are TGTGCCTGGAGTGTTAGCTTGAACTATGGCTACACCTTC. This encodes CAWSVSLNYGYTF.